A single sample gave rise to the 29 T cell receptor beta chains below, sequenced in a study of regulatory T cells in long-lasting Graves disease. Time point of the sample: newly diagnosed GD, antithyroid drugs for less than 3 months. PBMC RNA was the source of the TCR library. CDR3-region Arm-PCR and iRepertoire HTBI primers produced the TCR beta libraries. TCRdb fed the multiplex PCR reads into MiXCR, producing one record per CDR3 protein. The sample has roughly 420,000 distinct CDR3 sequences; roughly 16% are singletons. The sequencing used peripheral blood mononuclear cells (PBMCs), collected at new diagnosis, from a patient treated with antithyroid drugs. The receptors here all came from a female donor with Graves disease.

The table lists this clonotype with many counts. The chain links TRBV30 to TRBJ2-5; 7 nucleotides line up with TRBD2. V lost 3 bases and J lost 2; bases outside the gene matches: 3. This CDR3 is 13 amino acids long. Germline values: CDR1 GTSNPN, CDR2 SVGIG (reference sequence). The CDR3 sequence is CAWRSSGQETQYF. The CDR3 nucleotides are TGTGCCTGGAGAAGTAGCGGGCAAGAGACCCAGTACTTC.

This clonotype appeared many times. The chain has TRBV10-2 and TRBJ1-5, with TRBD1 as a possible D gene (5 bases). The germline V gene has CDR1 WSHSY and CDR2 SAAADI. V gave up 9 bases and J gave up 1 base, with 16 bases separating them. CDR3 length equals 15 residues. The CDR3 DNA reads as TGCGCCAGATCGTCACGAGGGGTAAGCAATCAGCCCCAGCATTTT. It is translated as CARSSRGVSNQPQHF.

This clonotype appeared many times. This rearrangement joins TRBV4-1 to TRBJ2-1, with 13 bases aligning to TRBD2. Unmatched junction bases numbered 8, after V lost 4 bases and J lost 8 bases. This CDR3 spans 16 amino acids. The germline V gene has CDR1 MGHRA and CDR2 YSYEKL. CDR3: CASSLRTSGGLHEQFF. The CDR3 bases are TGCGCCAGCAGCCTCAGGACTAGCGGGGGTCTGCATGAGCAGTTCTTC.

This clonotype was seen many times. The CDR3 here is CASSQEAFLPRDGYTF. DNA of the CDR3: TGCGCCAGCAGCCAGGAGGCATTCTTACCGCGGGATGGCTACACCTTC. The chain carries TRBV4-1 and TRBJ1-2; D not certain. The CDR3 has 16 amino acids. Germline V gene lookup returns CDR1 MGHRA and CDR2 YSYEKL. Trimming cost V 3 bases and J 6 bases, with 20 bases left between them.

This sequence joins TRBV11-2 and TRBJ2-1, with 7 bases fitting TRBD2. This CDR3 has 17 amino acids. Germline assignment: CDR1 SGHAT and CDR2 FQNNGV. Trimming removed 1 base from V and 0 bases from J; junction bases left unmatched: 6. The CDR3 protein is CASSLVVAGSSYNEQFF. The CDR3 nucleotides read TGTGCCAGCAGCTTAGTGGTAGCGGGCAGCTCCTACAATGAGCAGTTCTTC.

The chain's CDR3 is CASRRQGLPYTF. The DNA for the CDR3 is TGTGCCAGCAGACGACAGGGACTCCCCTACACCTTC. The V and J genes are TRBV6-1 and TRBJ1-2, with 7 bases matching TRBD1. Germline CDR1 MNHNS, CDR2 SASEGT. This CDR3 has 12 amino acids. J gave up 10 bases and V 6 bases, and 8 bases lay outside the gene matches.

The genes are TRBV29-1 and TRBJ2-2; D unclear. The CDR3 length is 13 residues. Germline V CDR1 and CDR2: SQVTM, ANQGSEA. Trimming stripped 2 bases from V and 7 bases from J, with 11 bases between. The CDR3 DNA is TGCAGCGTTGAAATGACCCTCGGCGGGGAGCTGTTTTTT. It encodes CSVEMTLGGELFF.

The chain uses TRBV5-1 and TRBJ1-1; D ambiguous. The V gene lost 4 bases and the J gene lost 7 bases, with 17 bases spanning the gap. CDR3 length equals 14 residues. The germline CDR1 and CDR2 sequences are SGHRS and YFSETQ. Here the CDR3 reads CASSLERPGIEAFF. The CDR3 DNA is TGCGCCAGCAGCCTAGAACGACCAGGAATTGAAGCTTTCTTT.

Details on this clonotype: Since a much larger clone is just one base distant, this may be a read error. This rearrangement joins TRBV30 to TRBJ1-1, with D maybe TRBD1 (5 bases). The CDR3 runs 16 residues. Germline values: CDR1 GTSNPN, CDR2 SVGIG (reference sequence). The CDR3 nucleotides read TGTGCCTGCCTGCCACTGACAGTACTCCTTTACACTGAAGCTTCCTTT. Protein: CACLPLTVLLYTEASF.

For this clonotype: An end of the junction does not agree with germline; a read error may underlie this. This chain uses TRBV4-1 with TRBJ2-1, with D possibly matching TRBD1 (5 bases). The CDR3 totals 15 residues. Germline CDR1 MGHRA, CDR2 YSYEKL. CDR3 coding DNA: TGTGCCAGCAGCCAAGATAAGAGACAGACCAATGAGCAGTTCTTC. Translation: CASSQDKRQTNEQFF.

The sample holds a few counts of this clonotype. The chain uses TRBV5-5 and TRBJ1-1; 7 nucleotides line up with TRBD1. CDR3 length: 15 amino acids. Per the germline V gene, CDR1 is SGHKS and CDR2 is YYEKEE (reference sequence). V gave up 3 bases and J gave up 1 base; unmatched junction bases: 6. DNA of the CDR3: TGTGCCAGCAGCTCGGACAGGACGGGGAACACTGAAGCTTTCTTT. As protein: CASSSDRTGNTEAFF.

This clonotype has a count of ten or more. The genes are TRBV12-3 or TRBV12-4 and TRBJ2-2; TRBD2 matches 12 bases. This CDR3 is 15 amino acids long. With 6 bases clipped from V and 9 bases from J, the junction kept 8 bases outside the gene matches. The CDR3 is CASRASGRGHRELFF. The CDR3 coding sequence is TGTGCCAGCAGGGCTAGCGGGAGGGGGCACCGGGAGCTGTTTTTT.

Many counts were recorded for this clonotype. CDR3 region: CASSPGEVRYGYTF. The DNA of the CDR3 is TGTGCCAGCAGTCCGGGTGAGGTGCGCTATGGCTACACCTTC. The rearrangement joins TRBV12-3 or TRBV12-4 to TRBJ1-2; D is uncertain. V lost 5 bases, J lost 4 bases, and 14 bases lay in between. The CDR3 spans 14 residues.

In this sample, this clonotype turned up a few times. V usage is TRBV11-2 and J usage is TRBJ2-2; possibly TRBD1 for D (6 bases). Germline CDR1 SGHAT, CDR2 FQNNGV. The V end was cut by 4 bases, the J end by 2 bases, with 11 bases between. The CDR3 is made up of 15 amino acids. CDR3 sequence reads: CASSSTRGNTGELFF. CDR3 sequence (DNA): TGTGCCAGCAGCTCGACCAGGGGTAACACCGGGGAGCTGTTTTTT.

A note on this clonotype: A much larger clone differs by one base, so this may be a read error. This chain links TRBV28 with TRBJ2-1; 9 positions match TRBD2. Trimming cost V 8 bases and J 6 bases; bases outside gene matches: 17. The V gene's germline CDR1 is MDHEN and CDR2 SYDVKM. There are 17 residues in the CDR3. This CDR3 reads CASGSLLGAGGSNEQFF. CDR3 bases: TGTGCCAGCGGTTCTCTTTTGGGAGCGGGAGGATCCAATGAGCAGTTCTTC. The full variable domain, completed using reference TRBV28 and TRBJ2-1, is DVKVTQSSRYLVKRTGEKVFLECVQDMDHENMFWYRQDPGLGLRLIYFSYDVKMKEKGDIPEGYSVSREKKERFSLILESASTNQTSMYLCASGSLLGAGGSNEQFFGPGTRLTVL.

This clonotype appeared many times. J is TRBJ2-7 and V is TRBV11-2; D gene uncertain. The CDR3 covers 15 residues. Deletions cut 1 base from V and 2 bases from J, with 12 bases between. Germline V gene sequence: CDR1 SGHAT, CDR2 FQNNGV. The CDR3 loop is CASSLGQAVTYEQYF. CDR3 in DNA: TGTGCCAGCAGCTTAGGGCAGGCGGTGACCTACGAGCAGTACTTC.

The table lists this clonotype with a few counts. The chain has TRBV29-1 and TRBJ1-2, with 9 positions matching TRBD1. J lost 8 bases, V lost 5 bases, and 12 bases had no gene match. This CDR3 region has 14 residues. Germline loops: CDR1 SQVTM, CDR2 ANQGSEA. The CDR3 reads CSVLSLQGAGGYTF. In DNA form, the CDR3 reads TGCAGCGTTCTTAGCCTACAGGGGGCGGGGGGCTACACCTTC.

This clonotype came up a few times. CDR3 sequence: CSARDIGGSRFNEQFF. The DNA of the CDR3 is TGCAGTGCTAGAGATATTGGCGGGAGTAGGTTCAATGAGCAGTTCTTC. The chain recombines TRBV20-1 with TRBJ2-1; 7 bases map to TRBD2. This CDR3 region has 16 residues. Per germline, CDR1 DFQATT and CDR2 SNEGSKA (reference sequence). With V trimmed by 0 bases and J by 6 bases, 11 bases remained unmatched.

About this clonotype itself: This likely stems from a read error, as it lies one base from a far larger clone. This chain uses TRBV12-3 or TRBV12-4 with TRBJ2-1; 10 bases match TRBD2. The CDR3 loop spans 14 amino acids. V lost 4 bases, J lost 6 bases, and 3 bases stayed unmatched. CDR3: CASSSSGRCNEQFF. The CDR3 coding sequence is TGTGCCAGCAGTTCTAGCGGGAGATGCAATGAGCAGTTCTTC.

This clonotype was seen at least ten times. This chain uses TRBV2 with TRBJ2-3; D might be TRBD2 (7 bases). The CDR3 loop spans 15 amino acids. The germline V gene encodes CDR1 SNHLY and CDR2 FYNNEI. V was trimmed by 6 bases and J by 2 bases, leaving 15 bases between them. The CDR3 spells CASSPSGGPTDTQYF. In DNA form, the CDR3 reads TGTGCCAGCAGCCCCTCGGGGGGCCCCACAGATACGCAGTATTTT.

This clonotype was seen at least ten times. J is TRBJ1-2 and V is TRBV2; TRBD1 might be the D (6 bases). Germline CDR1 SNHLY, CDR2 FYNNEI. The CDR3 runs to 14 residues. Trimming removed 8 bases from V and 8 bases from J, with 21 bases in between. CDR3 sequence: CASQRSWAQGGYTF. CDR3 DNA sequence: TGTGCCAGCCAACGGAGTTGGGCACAGGGAGGCTACACCTTC.

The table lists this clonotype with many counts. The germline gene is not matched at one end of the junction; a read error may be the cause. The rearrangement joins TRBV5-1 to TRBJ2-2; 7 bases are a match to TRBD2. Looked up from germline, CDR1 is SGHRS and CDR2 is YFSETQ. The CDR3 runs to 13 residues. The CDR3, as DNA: TGTGCCAGCAGCCCGGGAGGTCCCGGGGAGCTGTTTTTT. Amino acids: CASSPGGPGELFF.

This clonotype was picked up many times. The CDR3: CASRKTGRLNTEAFF. CDR3 sequence (DNA): TGTGCCAGCCGAAAGACGGGACGGCTGAACACTGAAGCTTTCTTT. The chain is built from TRBV7-9 and TRBJ1-1; a possible D gene is TRBD1 (5 bases). The CDR3 extends over 15 amino acids. The V end lost 8 bases, the J end lost 0 bases, and 16 bases lay between the germline ends. CDR1 SEHNR and CDR2 FQNEAQ come from the germline V gene (reference sequence).

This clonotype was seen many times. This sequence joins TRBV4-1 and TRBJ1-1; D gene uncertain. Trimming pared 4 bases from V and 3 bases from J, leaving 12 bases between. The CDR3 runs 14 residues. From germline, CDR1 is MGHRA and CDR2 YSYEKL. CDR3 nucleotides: TGCGCCAGCAGCCCCCGTGCAGGTCACACTGAAGCTTTCTTT. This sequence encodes CASSPRAGHTEAFF.

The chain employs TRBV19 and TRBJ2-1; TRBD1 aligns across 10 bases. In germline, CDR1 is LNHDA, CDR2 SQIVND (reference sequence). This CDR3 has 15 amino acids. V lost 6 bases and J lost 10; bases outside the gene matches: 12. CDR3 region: CASSSWDRGPPEQFF. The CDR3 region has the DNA TGTGCCAGTAGCTCCTGGGACAGGGGTCCACCCGAGCAGTTCTTC.

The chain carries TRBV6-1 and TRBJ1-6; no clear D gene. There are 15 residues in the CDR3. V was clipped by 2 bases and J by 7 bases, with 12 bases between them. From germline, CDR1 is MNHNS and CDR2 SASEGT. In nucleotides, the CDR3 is TGTGCCAGCAGTGAACTTGAGGGCAGGAATTCACCCCTCCACTTT. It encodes CASSELEGRNSPLHF.

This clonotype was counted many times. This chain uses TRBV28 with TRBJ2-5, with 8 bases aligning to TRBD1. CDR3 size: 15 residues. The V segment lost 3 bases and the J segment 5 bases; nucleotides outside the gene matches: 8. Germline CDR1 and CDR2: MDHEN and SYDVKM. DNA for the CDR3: TGTGCCAGCAGTTTCTCCGGACAGGGCGAGGAGACCCAGTACTTC. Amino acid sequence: CASSFSGQGEETQYF.

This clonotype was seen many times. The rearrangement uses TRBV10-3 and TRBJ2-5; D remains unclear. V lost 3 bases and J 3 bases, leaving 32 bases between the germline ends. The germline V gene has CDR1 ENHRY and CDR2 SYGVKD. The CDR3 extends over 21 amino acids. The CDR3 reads CAISEFAAHGSGPPEKETQYF. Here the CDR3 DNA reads TGTGCCATCAGTGAATTCGCCGCACACGGCTCGGGCCCCCCCGAAAAAGAGACCCAGTACTTC.

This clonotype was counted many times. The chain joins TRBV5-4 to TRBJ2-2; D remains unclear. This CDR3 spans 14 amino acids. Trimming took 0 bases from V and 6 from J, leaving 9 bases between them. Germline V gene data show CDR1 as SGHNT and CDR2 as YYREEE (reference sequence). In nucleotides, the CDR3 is TGTGCCAGCAGCTTGGATCCGGCGGCCGGGGAGCTGTTTTTT. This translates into CASSLDPAAGELFF.